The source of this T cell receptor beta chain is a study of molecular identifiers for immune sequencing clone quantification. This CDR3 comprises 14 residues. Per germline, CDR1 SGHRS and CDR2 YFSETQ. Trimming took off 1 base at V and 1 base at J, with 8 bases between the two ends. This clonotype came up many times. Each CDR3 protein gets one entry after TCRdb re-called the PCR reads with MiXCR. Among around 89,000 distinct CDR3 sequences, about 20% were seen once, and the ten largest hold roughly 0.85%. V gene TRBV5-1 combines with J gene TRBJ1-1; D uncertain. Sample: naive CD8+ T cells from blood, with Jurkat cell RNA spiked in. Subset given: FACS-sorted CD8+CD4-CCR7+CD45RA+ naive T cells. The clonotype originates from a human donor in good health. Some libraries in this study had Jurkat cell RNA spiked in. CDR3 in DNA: TGCGCCAGCAGCTTGTCACAGACGAACACTGAAGCTTTCTTT. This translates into CASSLSQTNTEAFF.